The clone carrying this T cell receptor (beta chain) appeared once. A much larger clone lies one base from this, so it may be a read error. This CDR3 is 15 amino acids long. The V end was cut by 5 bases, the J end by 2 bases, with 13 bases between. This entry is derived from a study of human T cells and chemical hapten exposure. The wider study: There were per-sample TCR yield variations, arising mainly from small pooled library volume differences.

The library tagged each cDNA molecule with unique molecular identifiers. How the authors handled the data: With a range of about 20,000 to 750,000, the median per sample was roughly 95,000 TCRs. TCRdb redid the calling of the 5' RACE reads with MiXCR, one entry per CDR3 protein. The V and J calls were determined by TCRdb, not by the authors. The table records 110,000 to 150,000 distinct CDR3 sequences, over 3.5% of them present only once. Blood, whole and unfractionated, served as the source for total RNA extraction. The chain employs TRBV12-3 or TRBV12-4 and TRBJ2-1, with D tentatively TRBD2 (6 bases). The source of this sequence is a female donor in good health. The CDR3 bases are TGTGCCAGCAGTCCCAGCGCGGGGACCTACAATGAGCAGTTCTTC. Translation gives CASSPSAGTYNEQFF.